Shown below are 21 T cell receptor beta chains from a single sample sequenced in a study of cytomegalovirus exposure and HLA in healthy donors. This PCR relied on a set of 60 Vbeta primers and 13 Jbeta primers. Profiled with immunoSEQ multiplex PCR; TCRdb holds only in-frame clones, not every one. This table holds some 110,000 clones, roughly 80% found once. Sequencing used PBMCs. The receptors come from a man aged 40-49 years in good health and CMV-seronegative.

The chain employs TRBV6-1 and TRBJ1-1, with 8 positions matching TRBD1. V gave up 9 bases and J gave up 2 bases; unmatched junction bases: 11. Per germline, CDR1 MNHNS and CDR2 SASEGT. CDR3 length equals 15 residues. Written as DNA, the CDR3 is TGTGCCAGTAGAGGACAGGGAGGTACAAACACTGAAGCTTTCTTT. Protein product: CASRGQGGTNTEAFF.

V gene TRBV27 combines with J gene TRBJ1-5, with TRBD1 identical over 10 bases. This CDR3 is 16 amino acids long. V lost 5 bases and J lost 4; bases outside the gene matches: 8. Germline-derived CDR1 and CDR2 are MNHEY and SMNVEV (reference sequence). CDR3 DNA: TGTGCCAGCAGTCCCCGGACAGGGGGTATTAATCAGCCCCAGCATTTT. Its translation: CASSPRTGGINQPQHF.

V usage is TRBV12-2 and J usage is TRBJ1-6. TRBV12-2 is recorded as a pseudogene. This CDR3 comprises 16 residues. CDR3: CASRVPQEAYNSPLHF. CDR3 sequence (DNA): TGTGCAAGTCGCGTGCCCCAGGAGGCCTATAATTCACCCCTCCACTTT.

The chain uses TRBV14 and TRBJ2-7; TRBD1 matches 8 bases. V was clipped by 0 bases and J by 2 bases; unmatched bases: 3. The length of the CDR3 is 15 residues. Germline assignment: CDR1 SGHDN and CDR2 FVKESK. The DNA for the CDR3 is TGTGCCAGCAGCCAAGACAGGGGGCGAACCTACGAGCAGTACTTC. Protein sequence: CASSQDRGRTYEQYF.

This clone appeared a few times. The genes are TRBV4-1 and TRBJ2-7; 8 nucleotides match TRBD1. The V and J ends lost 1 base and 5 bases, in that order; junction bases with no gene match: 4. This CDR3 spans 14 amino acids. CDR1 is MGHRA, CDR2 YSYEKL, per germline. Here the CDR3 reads CASSQGQGANEQYF. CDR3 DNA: TGCGCCAGCAGCCAAGGGCAGGGGGCCAACGAGCAGTACTTC.

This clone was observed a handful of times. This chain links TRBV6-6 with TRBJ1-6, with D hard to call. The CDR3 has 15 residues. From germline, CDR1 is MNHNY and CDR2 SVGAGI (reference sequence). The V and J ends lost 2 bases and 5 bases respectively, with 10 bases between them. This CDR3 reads CASSYEGINNSPLHF. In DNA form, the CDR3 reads TGTGCCAGCAGTTACGAGGGTATAAATAATTCACCCCTCCACTTT.

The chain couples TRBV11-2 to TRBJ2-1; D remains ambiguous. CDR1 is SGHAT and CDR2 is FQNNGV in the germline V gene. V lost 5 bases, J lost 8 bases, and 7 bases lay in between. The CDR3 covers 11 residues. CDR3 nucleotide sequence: TGTGCCAGCAGCCCTACCGATGAGCAGTTCTTC. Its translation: CASSPTDEQFF.

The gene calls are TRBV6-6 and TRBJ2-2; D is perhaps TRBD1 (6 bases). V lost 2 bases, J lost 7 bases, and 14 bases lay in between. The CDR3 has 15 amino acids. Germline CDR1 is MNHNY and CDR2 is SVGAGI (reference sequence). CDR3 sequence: CASSYNPQGNGELFF. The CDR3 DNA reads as TGTGCCAGCAGTTACAACCCCCAGGGGAACGGGGAGCTGTTTTTT.

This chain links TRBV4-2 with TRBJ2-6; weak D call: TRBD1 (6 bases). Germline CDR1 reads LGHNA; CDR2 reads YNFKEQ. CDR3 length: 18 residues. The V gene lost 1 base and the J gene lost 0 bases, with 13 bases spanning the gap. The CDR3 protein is CASSQGGAGVSGANVLTF. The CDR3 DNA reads TGTGCCAGCAGCCAAGGAGGGGCAGGGGTCTCTGGGGCCAACGTCCTGACTTTC.

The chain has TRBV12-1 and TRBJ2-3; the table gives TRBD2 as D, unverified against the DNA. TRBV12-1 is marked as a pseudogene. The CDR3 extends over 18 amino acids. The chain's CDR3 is CASSFAGTSGGRTDTQYF. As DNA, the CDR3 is TGTGCCAGCAGCTTTGCTGGGACTAGCGGGGGCCGCACAGATACGCAGTATTTT.

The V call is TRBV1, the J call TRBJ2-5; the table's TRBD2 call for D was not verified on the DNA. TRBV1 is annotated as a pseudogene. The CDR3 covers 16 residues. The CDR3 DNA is TGCACCAGCAGCGTCGGACTAGCGGGAGGACAAGAGACCCAGTACTTC. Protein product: CTSSVGLAGGQETQYF.

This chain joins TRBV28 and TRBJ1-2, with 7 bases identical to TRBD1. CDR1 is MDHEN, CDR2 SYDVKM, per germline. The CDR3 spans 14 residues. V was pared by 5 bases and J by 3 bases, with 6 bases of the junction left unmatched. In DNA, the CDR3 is TGTGCCAGCAGTCAGGGGGGTATCTACTATGGCTACACCTTC. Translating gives CASSQGGIYYGYTF.

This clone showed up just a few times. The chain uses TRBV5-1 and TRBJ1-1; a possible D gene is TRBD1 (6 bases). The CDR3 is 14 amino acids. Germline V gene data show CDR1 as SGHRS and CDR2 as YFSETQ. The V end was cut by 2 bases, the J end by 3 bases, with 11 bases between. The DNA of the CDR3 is TGCGCCAGCAGCTTCACAGGGAGGGACACTGAAGCTTTCTTT. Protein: CASSFTGRDTEAFF.

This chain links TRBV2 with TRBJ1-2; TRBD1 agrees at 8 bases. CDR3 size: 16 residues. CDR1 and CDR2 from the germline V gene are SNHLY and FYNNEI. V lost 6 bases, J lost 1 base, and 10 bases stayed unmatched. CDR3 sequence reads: CASSGGTGTHNYGYTF. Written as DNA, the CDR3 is TGTGCCAGCAGCGGGGGGACAGGAACACATAACTATGGCTACACCTTC.

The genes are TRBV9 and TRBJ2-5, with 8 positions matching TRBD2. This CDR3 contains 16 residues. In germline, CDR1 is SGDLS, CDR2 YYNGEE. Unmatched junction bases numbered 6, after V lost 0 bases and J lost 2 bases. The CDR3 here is CASSVGLSGVQETQYF. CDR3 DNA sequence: TGTGCCAGCAGCGTAGGCCTTAGCGGGGTTCAAGAGACCCAGTACTTC. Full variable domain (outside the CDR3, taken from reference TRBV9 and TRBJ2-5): DSGVTQTPKHLITATGQRVTLRCSPRSGDLSVYWYQQSLDQGLQFLIQYYNGEERAKGNILERFSAQQFPDLHSELNLSSLELGDSALYFCASSVGLSGVQETQYFGPGTRLLVL.

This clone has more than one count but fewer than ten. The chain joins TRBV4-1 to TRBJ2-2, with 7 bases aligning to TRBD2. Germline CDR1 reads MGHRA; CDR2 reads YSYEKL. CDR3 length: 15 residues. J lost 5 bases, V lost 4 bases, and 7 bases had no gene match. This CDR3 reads CASSPQRGATGELFF. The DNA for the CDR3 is TGCGCCAGCAGCCCCCAGCGGGGAGCAACCGGGGAGCTGTTTTTT.

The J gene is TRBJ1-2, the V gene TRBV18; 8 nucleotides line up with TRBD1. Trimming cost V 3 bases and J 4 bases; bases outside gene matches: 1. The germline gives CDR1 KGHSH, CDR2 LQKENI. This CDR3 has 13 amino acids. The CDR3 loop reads CASSPDRGYGYTF. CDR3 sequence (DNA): TGTGCCAGCTCACCTGACAGGGGCTATGGCTACACCTTC. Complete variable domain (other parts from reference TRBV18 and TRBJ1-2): NAGVMQNPRHLVRRRGQEARLRCSPMKGHSHVYWYRQLPEEGLKFMVYLQKENIIDESGMPKERFSAEFPKEGPSILRIQQVVRGDSAAYFCASSPDRGYGYTFGSGTRLTVV.

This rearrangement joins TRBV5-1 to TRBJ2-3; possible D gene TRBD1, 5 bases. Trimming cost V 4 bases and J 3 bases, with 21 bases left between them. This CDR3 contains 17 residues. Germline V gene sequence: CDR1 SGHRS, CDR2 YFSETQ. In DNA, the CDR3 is TGCGCCAGCAGCCCCCGAATGGGTGCGAAGGGGACAGATACGCAGTATTTT. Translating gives CASSPRMGAKGTDTQYF.

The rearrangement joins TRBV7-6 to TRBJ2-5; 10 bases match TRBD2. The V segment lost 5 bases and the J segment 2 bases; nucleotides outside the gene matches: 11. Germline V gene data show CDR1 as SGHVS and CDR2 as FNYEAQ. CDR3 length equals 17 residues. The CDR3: CASSAPGLAEYQETQYF. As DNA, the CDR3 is TGTGCCAGCAGCGCTCCCGGACTAGCGGAATATCAAGAGACCCAGTACTTC. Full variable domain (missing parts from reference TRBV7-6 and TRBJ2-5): GAGVSQSPRYKVTKRGQDVALRCDPISGHVSLYWYRQALGQGPEFLTYFNYEAQQDKSGLPNDRFSAERPEGSISTLTIQRTEQRDSAMYRCASSAPGLAEYQETQYFGPGTRLLVL.

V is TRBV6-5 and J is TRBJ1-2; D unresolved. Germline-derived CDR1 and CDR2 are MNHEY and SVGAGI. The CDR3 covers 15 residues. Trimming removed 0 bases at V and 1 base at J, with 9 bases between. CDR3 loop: CASSYSPDINYGYTF. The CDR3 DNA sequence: TGTGCCAGCAGTTACTCGCCAGATATTAACTATGGCTACACCTTC.

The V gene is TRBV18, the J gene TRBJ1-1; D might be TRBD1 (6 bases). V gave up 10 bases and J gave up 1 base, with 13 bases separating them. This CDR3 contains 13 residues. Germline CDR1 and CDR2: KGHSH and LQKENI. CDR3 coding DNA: TGTGCCACCGCCGGGACACAGAACACTGAAGCTTTCTTT. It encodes CATAGTQNTEAFF.